The 10 T cell receptor beta chains below all came from one sample that was sequenced in a study of shared clonotypes between healthy human individuals. Profiled with immunoSEQ multiplex PCR; TCRdb holds only in-frame clones, not every one. The sample lists approximately 2.5 million clones, around nine tenths occurring once. Sequenced input: naive CD4+ T cells sorted from blood. The sample's subset: CD45RA+ positively selected. The receptor set was obtained from a young man in good health.

The chain is built from TRBV10-3 and TRBJ2-4; D may be TRBD2 (7 bases). This CDR3 contains 16 residues. The V end was cut by 2 bases, the J end by 5 bases, with 16 bases between. Per germline, CDR1 ENHRY and CDR2 SYGVKD. The CDR3 region has the DNA TGTGCCATCAGTGAGAGGGGAGGGGGGTCAGAAAACATTCAGTACTTC. Amino acids: CAISERGGGSENIQYF.

This clone was detected once. The V gene is TRBV5-6, the J gene TRBJ2-5; 10 nucleotides match TRBD2. Germline V gene sequence: CDR1 SGHDT, CDR2 YYEEEE. V was pared by 1 base and J by 4 bases, with 1 base of the junction left unmatched. This CDR3 has 14 amino acids. DNA of the CDR3: TGTGCCAGCAGCTTGTCTAGCGGGAGAGAGACCCAGTACTTC. This sequence encodes CASSLSSGRETQYF.

This chain connects TRBV7-2 to TRBJ2-5; the D gene could be TRBD1 or TRBD2 (5 bases each). The V end lost 5 bases, the J end lost 5 bases, and 24 bases lay between the germline ends. The CDR3 covers 17 residues. Looked up from germline, CDR1 is SGHTA and CDR2 is FQGNSA. The CDR3 sequence is CASSLRPRDGARETQYF. The CDR3 DNA reads TGTGCCAGCAGCCTAAGACCTAGGGACGGAGCTCGGGAGACCCAGTACTTC.

This sequence joins TRBV4-3 and TRBJ2-1; TRBD2 aligns across 14 bases. The CDR3 loop spans 17 amino acids. The J segment lost 4 bases and the V segment lost 0 bases, leaving 2 bases of the junction unmatched. From germline, CDR1 is LGHNA and CDR2 YSLEER. CDR3 amino acids: CASSQEGTSGRYNEQFF. DNA of the CDR3: TGCGCCAGCAGCCAAGAGGGGACTAGCGGGAGATACAATGAGCAGTTCTTC.

This clone was counted only a few times. The V call is TRBV10-3, the J call TRBJ1-2, with D tentatively TRBD1 (5 bases). Germline V gene sequence: CDR1 ENHRY, CDR2 SYGVKD. V was trimmed by 7 bases and J by 3 bases, leaving 9 bases between them. The CDR3 covers 12 residues. The CDR3: CAITDSDYGYTF. The CDR3 nucleotides read TGTGCCATCACTGACAGCGACTATGGCTACACCTTC.

The chain employs TRBV19 and TRBJ2-3, with TRBD1 matching over 8 bases. This CDR3 has 14 residues. CDR1 is LNHDA, CDR2 SQIVND, per germline (reference sequence). J lost 3 bases, V lost 4 bases, and 3 bases had no gene match. In DNA, the CDR3 is TGTGCCAGTAGTAGGGACAGGAAGACAGATACGCAGTATTTT. It codes for CASSRDRKTDTQYF.

This chain links TRBV4-3 with TRBJ2-1; 12 bases fit TRBD2. V was pared by 3 bases and J by 10 bases, with 4 bases of the junction left unmatched. This CDR3 region has 14 residues. Germline loops: CDR1 LGHNA, CDR2 YSLEER. The CDR3: CASSHAGLAGEQFF. CDR3 DNA: TGCGCCAGCAGCCACGCCGGACTAGCGGGAGAGCAGTTCTTC.

The V and J genes are TRBV28 and TRBJ2-5; D is unclear. The V end was cut by 5 bases, the J end by 2 bases, with 15 bases between. Germline CDR1 and CDR2: MDHEN and SYDVKM. This CDR3 contains 15 residues. The CDR3 region has the DNA TGTGCCAGCAGTCCTCCCCGGTTAGTACAAGAGACCCAGTACTTC. Residues: CASSPPRLVQETQYF.

The CDR3: CASTGQGGTEAFF. In DNA, the CDR3 is TGCGCCAGCACCGGACAGGGAGGCACTGAAGCTTTCTTT. The chain combines TRBV5-1 with TRBJ1-1, with 8 positions matching TRBD1. In germline, CDR1 is SGHRS, CDR2 YFSETQ. This CDR3 has 13 amino acids. Trimming at V came to 6 bases and at J to 4 bases, leaving 5 bases not matched to a gene.

About this clone itself: Other DNA sequences in this specimen translate into the identical CDR3. The chain joins TRBV10-1 to TRBJ2-7; 7 bases map to TRBD1. Germline CDR1 and CDR2: WNHNN and SYGVQD (reference sequence). The V gene end was trimmed by 4 bases and the J gene end by 0 bases; junction bases not matched to a gene: 0. The length of the CDR3 is 13 residues. In DNA, the CDR3 is TGCGCCAGCAGTGCAGGGGGCTCCTACGAGCAGTACTTC. It yields the protein CASSAGGSYEQYF.